The TCR beta chain under discussion was sequenced for a study of cytomegalovirus exposure and HLA in healthy donors. Study in general: Earlier, 90 million to 140 million unique TCR beta sequences were recovered from 170 million or so T cells by an analysis. Study results and caveats: Previously analyzed data showed that most TCR beta V segments were productive at a frequency of about 90% or about 30%. In a later analysis, common viral pathogens appeared linked to several of the most significant clusters.

PCR involved 60 Vbeta and 13 Jbeta primers. Per the study methods: Later analysis identified 80 million to 85 million unique TCR beta chains, 10 million to 12 million shared. The data were produced by immunoSEQ multiplex PCR, yet TCRdb's version contains in-frame clones alone and is incomplete. V, J and clone size derive from that table, while D and trimming were established from the DNA sequence. Of 75,000 to 90,000 clones listed, approximately 75% are singletons. In regard to this clone: Antigen specificity is unknown.

J was trimmed by 4 bases and V by 0 bases; bases with no gene match: 4. The CDR3 loop spans 16 amino acids. Germline-derived CDR1 and CDR2 are SGHNT and YYREEE (reference sequence). The specimen sequenced was PBMCs. This chain connects TRBV5-4 to TRBJ1-6; 7 positions match TRBD1. The receptor comes from a man in his 60s in good health and CMV-seronegative. CDR3 coding DNA: TGTGCCAGCAGCTTGGGACAGGGCACTTATAATTCACCCCTCCACTTT. Amino acid sequence: CASSLGQGTYNSPLHF.